The 15 T cell receptor beta chains reported below all come from one sample, sequenced in a study of blood T cell repertoires in COVID-19. The table came from immunoSEQ multiplex PCR; TCRdb's copy has only in-frame clones and leaves some out. The profile shows 180,000 or so clones, around nine tenths of them singletons. The source material was peripheral blood. The receptors originated from a man aged 40-49 years with acute or convalescent COVID-19.

This clone was recorded once. The rearrangement links TRBV5-4 to TRBJ1-1; D remains ambiguous. Trimming stripped 0 bases from V and 0 bases from J, with 9 bases between. The CDR3 covers 15 residues. Germline-derived CDR1 and CDR2 are SGHNT and YYREEE (reference sequence). The CDR3 here is CASSLVAEMNTEAFF. The DNA of the CDR3 is TGTGCCAGCAGCTTGGTTGCGGAAATGAACACTGAAGCTTTCTTT.

The J gene is TRBJ2-1, the V gene TRBV13, with 8 bases that match TRBD1. Germline CDR1 and CDR2: PRHDT and FYEKMQ (reference sequence). The CDR3 has 15 amino acids. The J segment lost 4 bases and the V segment lost 5 bases, leaving 7 bases of the junction unmatched. CDR3 coding DNA: TGTGCCAGCAGCCCATCCAGGGGGCCTTACAATGAGCAGTTCTTC. Its protein product is CASSPSRGPYNEQFF. Drawing the rest from reference TRBV13 and TRBJ2-1, the complete variable domain is AAGVIQSPRHLIKEKRETATLKCYPIPRHDTVYWYQQGPGQDPQFLISFYEKMQSDKGSIPDRFSAQQFSDYHSELNMSSLELGDSALYFCASSPSRGPYNEQFFGPGTRLTVL.

The CDR3 loop reads CASSFRTGGREQYF. For the CDR3, the DNA is TGTGCCAGCAGCTTTCGGACAGGGGGCAGGGAGCAGTACTTC. The chain couples TRBV13 to TRBJ2-7, with 11 bases that match TRBD1. Germline CDR1 is PRHDT and CDR2 is FYEKMQ (reference sequence). Unmatched junction bases numbered 5, after V lost 3 bases and J lost 7 bases. CDR3 length: 14 residues.

The chain recombines TRBV6-5 with TRBJ1-2; 7 positions agree with TRBD1. The CDR3 is 13 amino acids. The J segment lost 4 bases and the V segment lost 4 bases, leaving 3 bases of the junction unmatched. Germline V gene lookup returns CDR1 MNHEY and CDR2 SVGAGI. The CDR3 protein is CASSLTGPYGYTF. Written as DNA, the CDR3 is TGTGCCAGCAGTTTGACAGGGCCCTATGGCTACACCTTC.

The V and J genes are TRBV19 and TRBJ2-1, with D uncertain. Germline values: CDR1 LNHDA, CDR2 SQIVND (reference sequence). This CDR3 contains 13 residues. Trimming stripped 5 bases from V and 5 bases from J, with 10 bases between. In DNA form, the CDR3 reads TGTGCCAGTAGTTGGAGTCGAAACAATGAGCAGTTCTTC. This sequence encodes CASSWSRNNEQFF.

This clone has just one count. V usage is TRBV6-5 and J usage is TRBJ1-5; 8 nucleotides match TRBD1. Germline V gene data show CDR1 as MNHEY and CDR2 as SVGAGI. J was trimmed by 5 bases and V by 6 bases; bases with no gene match: 9. There are 15 residues in the CDR3. CDR3 sequence (DNA): TGTGCCAGCAGCCTCGACAGGGGCCGGGATCAGCCCCAGCATTTT. Encoded protein: CASSLDRGRDQPQHF.

This chain links TRBV7-9 with TRBJ2-7, with 11 bases aligning to TRBD2. Germline CDR1 reads SEHNR; CDR2 reads FQNEAQ (reference sequence). Germline trimming cut 6 bases from V and 7 bases from J; bases unmatched to any gene: 8. The CDR3 contains 14 residues. CDR3 nucleotide sequence: TGTGCCAGCAGTTACATAGCGGGGGGGCTTGAGCAGTACTTC. This codes for CASSYIAGGLEQYF. Full variable domain (outside the CDR3, taken from reference TRBV7-9 and TRBJ2-7): DTGVSQNPRHKITKRGQNVTFRCDPISEHNRLYWYRQTLGQGPEFLTYFQNEAQLEKSRLLSDRFSAERPKGSFSTLEIQRTEQGDSAMYLCASSYIAGGLEQYFGPGTRLTVT.

V is TRBV9 and J is TRBJ2-7; 14 bases line up with TRBD2. Looked up from germline, CDR1 is SGDLS and CDR2 is YYNGEE. Germline trimming cut 3 bases from V and 4 bases from J; bases unmatched to any gene: 3. This CDR3 has 15 residues. The CDR3 sequence is CASSDGLAGGYEQYF. The DNA for the CDR3 is TGTGCCAGCAGCGACGGACTAGCGGGGGGTTACGAGCAGTACTTC.

The chain links TRBV27 to TRBJ1-4; D not resolved. Trimming stripped 5 bases from V and 6 bases from J, with 13 bases between. This CDR3 contains 14 residues. Germline lookup yields CDR1 MNHEY and CDR2 SMNVEV (reference sequence). In DNA form, the CDR3 reads TGTGCCAGCAGTATAATCCAGTCAGATGAAAAACTGTTTTTT. Amino acid sequence: CASSIIQSDEKLFF.

The V gene is TRBV6-5, the J gene TRBJ1-1; D gene unclear. Trimming removed 1 base from V and 6 bases from J, with 12 bases in between. Per germline, CDR1 MNHEY and CDR2 SVGAGI. The CDR3 covers 14 residues. The CDR3 sequence: CASSYFRGRAEAFF. The CDR3 region has the DNA TGTGCCAGCAGTTACTTTAGAGGGCGCGCTGAAGCTTTCTTT.

This clone occurred once. The chain combines TRBV30 with TRBJ1-5; D is unresolved. This CDR3 region has 13 residues. Per the germline V gene, CDR1 is GTSNPN and CDR2 is SVGIG (reference sequence). V was clipped by 1 base and J by 6 bases, with 10 bases between them. CDR3 sequence: CAWSEVSGQPQHF. The CDR3 DNA reads TGTGCCTGGAGTGAGGTTTCGGGTCAGCCCCAGCATTTT.

The CDR3 DNA reads TGTGCCAGCAGTGAACTACCTACGGGAACCGGGGAGCTGTTTTTT. The encoded protein is CASSELPTGTGELFF. The chain uses TRBV2 and TRBJ2-2; D is perhaps TRBD2 (5 bases). With 2 bases removed from V and 5 bases from J, the gap between germline ends came to 12 bases. CDR1 and CDR2 from the germline V gene are SNHLY and FYNNEI. There are 15 residues in the CDR3.

V usage is TRBV30 and J usage is TRBJ1-4; 7 positions match TRBD1. Trimming at V came to 8 bases and at J to 7 bases, leaving 7 bases not matched to a gene. The germline CDR1 and CDR2 sequences are GTSNPN and SVGIG (reference sequence). The CDR3 length is 12 residues. Here the CDR3 reads CAGDRETEKLFF. As DNA, the CDR3 is TGTGCCGGCGACAGGGAAACTGAAAAACTGTTTTTT. The full variable domain, its missing parts supplied by reference TRBV30 and TRBJ1-4, is SQTIHQWPATLVQPVGSPLSLECTVEGTSNPNLYWYRQAAGRGLQLLFYSVGIGQISSEVPQNLSASRPQDRQFILSSKKLLLSDSGFYLCAGDRETEKLFFGSGTQLSVL.

This clone appeared once. The gene calls are TRBV7-3 and TRBJ2-3; 7 bases map to TRBD2. The CDR3 loop spans 15 amino acids. CDR1 SGHTA and CDR2 FQGTGA come from the germline V gene. J lost 4 bases, V lost 1 base, and 5 bases had no gene match. CDR3 sequence (DNA): TGTGCCAGCAGCTTAATCGGCGGGGGTGCAGATACGCAGTATTTT. This sequence encodes CASSLIGGGADTQYF.

The gene calls are TRBV15 and TRBJ1-2, with 8 bases fitting TRBD1. Germline CDR1 reads LNHNV; CDR2 reads YYDKDF (reference sequence). The CDR3 is 13 residues long. V lost 3 bases, J lost 8 bases, and 5 bases stayed unmatched. CDR3 sequence (DNA): TGTGCCACCAGCAGGACAGGGGTTCAAGGCTACACCTTC. Translating it yields CATSRTGVQGYTF.